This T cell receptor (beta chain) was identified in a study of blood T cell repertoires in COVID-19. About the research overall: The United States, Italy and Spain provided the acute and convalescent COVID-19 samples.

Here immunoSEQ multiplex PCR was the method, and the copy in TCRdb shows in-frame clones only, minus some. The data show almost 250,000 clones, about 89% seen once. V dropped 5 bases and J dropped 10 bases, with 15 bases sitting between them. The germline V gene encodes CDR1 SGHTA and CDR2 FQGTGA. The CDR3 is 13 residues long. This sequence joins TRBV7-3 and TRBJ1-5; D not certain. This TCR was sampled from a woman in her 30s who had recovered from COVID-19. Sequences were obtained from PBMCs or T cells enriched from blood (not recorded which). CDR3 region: CASSAQVGRPQHF. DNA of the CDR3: TGTGCCAGCAGCGCGCAGGTGGGTCGACCCCAGCATTTT.